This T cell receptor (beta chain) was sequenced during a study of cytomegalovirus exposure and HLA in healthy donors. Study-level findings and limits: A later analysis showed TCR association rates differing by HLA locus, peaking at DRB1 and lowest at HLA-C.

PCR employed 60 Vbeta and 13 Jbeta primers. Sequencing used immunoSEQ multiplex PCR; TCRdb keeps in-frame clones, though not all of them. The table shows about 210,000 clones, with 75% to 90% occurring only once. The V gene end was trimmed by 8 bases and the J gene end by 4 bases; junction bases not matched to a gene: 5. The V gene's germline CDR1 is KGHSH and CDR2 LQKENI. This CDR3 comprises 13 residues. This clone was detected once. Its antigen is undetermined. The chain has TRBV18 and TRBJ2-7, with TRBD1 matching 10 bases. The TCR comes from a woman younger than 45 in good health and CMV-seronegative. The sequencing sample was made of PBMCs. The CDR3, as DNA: TGTGCCAGCGGCCGGACAGGGGGTTACGAGCAGTACTTC. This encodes CASGRTGGYEQYF. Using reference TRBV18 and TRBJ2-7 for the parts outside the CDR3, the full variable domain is NAGVMQNPRHLVRRRGQEARLRCSPMKGHSHVYWYRQLPEEGLKFMVYLQKENIIDESGMPKERFSAEFPKEGPSILRIQQVVRGDSAAYFCASGRTGGYEQYFGPGTRLTVT.